This TCR beta chain stems from a study of T and B cells in COVID-19 patients. Study-wide context: COVID-19 patients gave peripheral blood either during active infection or after recovery. Findings and caveats of the study: CD4+, regulatory T cell, CD8+ and sorted SARS-CoV-2-responsive or tetramer+ T cells were not yet sequenced. Highly clonal in active COVID-19, TRB repertoires exceeded healthy-donor diversity and richness at recovery.

Multiplex PCR with BIOMED2 TRB-A/B primer pools amplified TRB rearrangements. Via MiXCR, TCRdb re-called the multiplex PCR reads, giving one row per CDR3 protein. This sample has 8,500 to 9,500 distinct CDR3 sequences; over 30% occur once, and the top ten carry about 48%. This CDR3 is built from 15 residues. Germline lookup yields CDR1 MNHEY and CDR2 SMNVEV (reference sequence). V lost 6 bases to trimming and J lost 4 bases; unmatched junction nucleotides: 8. In this sample, this clonotype turned up a few times. Its target is unknown. TRB was amplified from around 230-520 ng of blood genomic DNA. The chain joins TRBV27 to TRBJ1-3, with 8 positions matching TRBD1. This receptor was obtained from a human donor with active COVID-19. The sequencing sample was made of blood. The CDR3 DNA follows: TGTGCCAGCAGGCCAGGGGGCGCGTCGGGAAACACCATATATTTT. It encodes CASRPGGASGNTIYF.